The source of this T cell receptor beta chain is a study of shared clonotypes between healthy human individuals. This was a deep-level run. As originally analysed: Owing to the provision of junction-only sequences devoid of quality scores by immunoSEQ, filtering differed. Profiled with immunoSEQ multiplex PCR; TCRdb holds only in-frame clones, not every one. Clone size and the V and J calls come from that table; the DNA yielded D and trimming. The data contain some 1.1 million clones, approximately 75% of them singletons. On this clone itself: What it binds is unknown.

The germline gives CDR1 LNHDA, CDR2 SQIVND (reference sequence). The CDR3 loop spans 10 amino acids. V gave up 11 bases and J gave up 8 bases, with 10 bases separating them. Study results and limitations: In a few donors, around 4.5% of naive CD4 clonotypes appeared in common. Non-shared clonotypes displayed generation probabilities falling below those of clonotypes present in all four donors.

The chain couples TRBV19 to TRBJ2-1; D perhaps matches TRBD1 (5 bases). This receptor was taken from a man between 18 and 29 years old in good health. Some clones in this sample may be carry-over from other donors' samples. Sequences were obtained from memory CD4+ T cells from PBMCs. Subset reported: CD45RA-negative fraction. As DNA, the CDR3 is TGTGCCCCTTGGGGCGATGAGCAGTTCTTC. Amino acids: CAPWGDEQFF.